These 20 T cell receptor beta chains were all obtained from the same sample, sequenced in a study of long-term antiretroviral therapy in people with HIV. Investigators performed immunoSEQ version v3.0 at survey level. Measured with immunoSEQ multiplex PCR; TCRdb has only the in-frame clones, and not every one. Of tens of thousands of clones in the sample, 87% were seen once. The sequencing used unsorted PBMCs, collected 2 years after starting antiretroviral therapy. The receptors were sampled from a man aged 50 to 60 with HIV.

The chain couples TRBV27 to TRBJ2-3, with TRBD2 as a possible D gene (5 bases). The CDR3 has 14 residues. V lost 2 bases to trimming and J lost 3 bases, with 9 bases between them. Germline V gene lookup returns CDR1 MNHEY and CDR2 SMNVEV (reference sequence). CDR3 in amino acids: CASSLLGSTDTQYF. CDR3 DNA sequence: TGTGCCAGCAGTTTACTTGGGAGTACAGATACGCAGTATTTT.

The chain recombines TRBV5-1 with TRBJ2-1; no clear D gene. V was cut by 0 bases and J by 3 bases, with 10 bases left in between. Germline CDR1 reads SGHRS; CDR2 reads YFSETQ. The CDR3 is made up of 15 amino acids. In nucleotides, the CDR3 is TGCGCCAGCAGCTTGGCATACAGTTTCTACAATGAGCAGTTCTTC. Translated, it gives CASSLAYSFYNEQFF. The whole variable domain, remainder taken from reference TRBV5-1 and TRBJ2-1, is KAGVTQTPRYLIKTRGQQVTLSCSPISGHRSVSWYQQTPGQGLQFLFEYFSETQRNKGNFPGRFSGRQFSNSRSEMNVSTLELGDSALYLCASSLAYSFYNEQFFGPGTRLTVL.

V usage is TRBV7-2 and J usage is TRBJ1-4; 7 bases match TRBD1. The CDR3 runs to 14 residues. With 5 bases clipped from V and 8 bases from J, the junction kept 8 bases outside the gene matches. Germline V gives CDR1 SGHTA, CDR2 FQGNSA. The CDR3 loop is CASSRQGTDEKLFF. Here the CDR3 DNA reads TGTGCCAGCAGCAGACAGGGTACGGACGAAAAACTGTTTTTT.

This chain uses TRBV7-9 with TRBJ1-5; D perhaps matches TRBD1 (6 bases). V was pared by 3 bases and J by 5 bases, with 14 bases between. Germline V gene lookup returns CDR1 SEHNR and CDR2 FQNEAQ (reference sequence). This CDR3 has 15 residues. In DNA form, the CDR3 reads TGTGCCAGCAGCTTTAGTGGGCCAGGGGATCAGCCCCAGCATTTT. It translates to CASSFSGPGDQPQHF. The full variable domain, its missing parts supplied by reference TRBV7-9 and TRBJ1-5, is DTGVSQNPRHKITKRGQNVTFRCDPISEHNRLYWYRQTLGQGPEFLTYFQNEAQLEKSRLLSDRFSAERPKGSFSTLEIQRTEQGDSAMYLCASSFSGPGDQPQHFGDGTRLSIL.

The chain has TRBV18 and TRBJ1-2; TRBD1 is a possible D gene (6 bases). The V end lost 2 bases, the J end lost 3 bases, and 10 bases lay between the germline ends. The CDR3 runs 14 residues. Germline-derived CDR1 and CDR2 are KGHSH and LQKENI. CDR3 amino acids: CASSPTGGDYGYTF. CDR3 in DNA: TGTGCCAGCTCACCAACCGGGGGCGACTATGGCTACACCTTC.

The chain carries TRBV5-1 and TRBJ1-3; maybe TRBD1 (5 bases). V shed 4 bases and J shed 0 bases, with 20 bases lying between them. This CDR3 has 18 amino acids. CDR1 SGHRS and CDR2 YFSETQ come from the germline V gene. The CDR3 region is CASSPDEEGLLSGNTIYF. In nucleotides, the CDR3 is TGCGCCAGCAGCCCGGATGAAGAGGGACTGCTCTCTGGAAACACCATATATTTT.

V gene TRBV19 combines with J gene TRBJ2-4; perhaps TRBD1 as D (5 bases). Trimming shortened V by 2 bases and J by 7 bases, and 15 bases separated the two germline ends. The CDR3 runs to 15 residues. Germline CDR1 reads LNHDA; CDR2 reads SQIVND (reference sequence). The CDR3 region is CASSIRGREGNIQYF. DNA for the CDR3: TGTGCCAGTAGTATACGTGGCAGGGAAGGGAACATTCAGTACTTC.

The chain has TRBV18 and TRBJ2-1; the match to TRBD2 covers 11 bases. Germline loops: CDR1 KGHSH, CDR2 LQKENI. Trimming at V came to 3 bases and at J to 3 bases, leaving 16 bases not matched to a gene. The CDR3 runs 20 residues. Written as DNA, the CDR3 is TGTGCCAGCTCACCGGGACCGGGACTAGCGGTGAAAACCAGCTACAATGAGCAGTTCTTC. Protein product: CASSPGPGLAVKTSYNEQFF.

The DNA of the CDR3 is TGTGCCAGCAGTTTAAGTCTTGGGGACCTTTACAATGAGCAGTTCTTC. It yields the protein CASSLSLGDLYNEQFF. The chain is built from TRBV28 and TRBJ2-1, with D possibly called TRBD1 or TRBD2 (5 bases each). Trimming removed 2 bases at V and 4 bases at J, with 15 bases between. This CDR3 spans 16 amino acids. Germline V CDR1 and CDR2: MDHEN, SYDVKM.

The V gene is TRBV6-4, the J gene TRBJ2-2; 13 nucleotides align to TRBD2. Per the germline V gene, CDR1 is MRHNA and CDR2 is SNTAGT. The CDR3 is 17 amino acids. V was pared by 5 bases and J by 5 bases, with 8 bases of the junction left unmatched. Here the CDR3 reads CASSPQGLAGSTGELFF. In DNA form, the CDR3 reads TGTGCCAGCAGTCCCCAGGGACTAGCGGGAAGTACCGGGGAGCTGTTTTTT.

The chain has TRBV27 and TRBJ1-1; 11 bases agree with TRBD1. CDR1 and CDR2 (germline): MNHEY, SMNVEV (reference sequence). The CDR3 runs to 14 residues. With 6 bases clipped from V and 9 bases from J, the junction kept 9 bases outside the gene matches. The CDR3 protein is CASSYPGTGGKAFF. CDR3 DNA: TGTGCCAGCAGCTACCCCGGGACAGGGGGGAAAGCTTTCTTT.

CDR3 loop: CASSLGLGRLGTDTQYF. In DNA, the CDR3 is TGTGCCAGCAGCTTGGGGCTGGGACGCCTGGGCACAGATACGCAGTATTTT. This sequence joins TRBV5-5 and TRBJ2-3; D could derive from TRBD1 or TRBD2 (5 bases each). The ends were cut back, 0 bases at V and 1 base at J, with 15 bases in the middle. The CDR3 length is 17 residues. Germline CDR1 and CDR2: SGHKS and YYEKEE (reference sequence).

The genes are TRBV19 and TRBJ2-7; 11 bases line up with TRBD1. V shed 5 bases, J shed 6 bases, and the junction held 6 bases outside the gene matches. CDR3 length: 14 amino acids. CDR1 and CDR2 from the germline V gene are LNHDA and SQIVND (reference sequence). In DNA, the CDR3 is TGTGCCAGTAGTCCATGGACAGGGGGCAGCGAGCAGTACTTC. This translates into CASSPWTGGSEQYF.

This clone was detected only a few times. The chain combines TRBV14 with TRBJ2-7; possibly TRBD1 for D (6 bases). Trimming stripped 5 bases from V and 6 bases from J, with 11 bases between. The CDR3 is made up of 12 amino acids. Germline V gene sequence: CDR1 SGHDN, CDR2 FVKESK. The CDR3 is CASSFTGLEQYF. CDR3 nucleotides: TGTGCCAGCAGCTTTACAGGGCTCGAGCAGTACTTC. Using reference TRBV14 and TRBJ2-7 for the parts outside the CDR3, the full variable domain is EAGVTQFPSHSVIEKGQTVTLRCDPISGHDNLYWYRRVMGKEIKFLLHFVKESKQDESGMPNNRFLAERTGGTYSTLKVQPAELEDSGVYFCASSFTGLEQYFGPGTRLTVT.

The chain couples TRBV15 to TRBJ2-1; 10 bases are a match to TRBD2. Looked up from germline, CDR1 is LNHNV and CDR2 is YYDKDF (reference sequence). The CDR3 is 16 residues long. The trim removed 0 bases at V and 7 bases at J, leaving 6 bases unmatched. The CDR3: CATSRDPSGRNNEQFF. In DNA form, the CDR3 reads TGTGCCACCAGCAGAGATCCTAGCGGGAGAAATAATGAGCAGTTCTTC.

The CDR3 protein is CASSPRGVHEQYF. Written as DNA, the CDR3 is TGCGCCAGCAGTCCCAGGGGGGTACACGAGCAGTACTTC. The J gene is TRBJ2-7, the V gene TRBV10-1; TRBD1 is a possible D gene (7 bases). The CDR3 contains 13 residues. The germline CDR1 and CDR2 sequences are WNHNN and SYGVQD (reference sequence). The V end lost 5 bases, the J end lost 5 bases, and 13 bases lay between the germline ends.

The chain links TRBV6-5 to TRBJ1-2; D call uncertain. V was pared by 11 bases and J by 1 base, with 14 bases between. CDR1 and CDR2 from the germline V gene are MNHEY and SVGAGI. This CDR3 is 13 amino acids long. CDR3 loop: CAAFLGFNYGYTF. The CDR3, as DNA: TGTGCCGCCTTTCTAGGGTTTAACTATGGCTACACCTTC.

The chain couples TRBV10-3 to TRBJ2-5, with a tentative D call TRBD2 (7 bases). Between the trimmed V and J ends, which lost 8 bases and 5 bases, there was a span of 9 bases. The CDR3 contains 11 residues. Germline CDR1 reads ENHRY; CDR2 reads SYGVKD. CDR3 DNA sequence: TGTGCCATCGGGGGGGGCGAGACCCAGTACTTC. Protein sequence: CAIGGGETQYF.

CDR3 residues: CASSNGPASTEAFF. The CDR3 nucleotides read TGTGCCAGCAGTAATGGACCCGCCAGCACTGAAGCTTTCTTT. The V and J genes are TRBV6-1 and TRBJ1-1, with D unclear. Trimming removed 5 bases from V and 4 bases from J, with 14 bases in between. Germline-derived CDR1 and CDR2 are MNHNS and SASEGT. The CDR3 contains 14 residues.

The chain recombines TRBV9 with TRBJ2-5, with D possibly called TRBD1 or TRBD2 (5 bases each). The CDR3 spans 13 residues. Trimming shortened V by 3 bases and J by 5 bases, and 11 bases separated the two germline ends. CDR1 and CDR2 (germline): SGDLS, YYNGEE. As DNA, the CDR3 is TGTGCCAGCAGCGCCGGGGCACTGGAGACCCAGTACTTC. As protein: CASSAGALETQYF.